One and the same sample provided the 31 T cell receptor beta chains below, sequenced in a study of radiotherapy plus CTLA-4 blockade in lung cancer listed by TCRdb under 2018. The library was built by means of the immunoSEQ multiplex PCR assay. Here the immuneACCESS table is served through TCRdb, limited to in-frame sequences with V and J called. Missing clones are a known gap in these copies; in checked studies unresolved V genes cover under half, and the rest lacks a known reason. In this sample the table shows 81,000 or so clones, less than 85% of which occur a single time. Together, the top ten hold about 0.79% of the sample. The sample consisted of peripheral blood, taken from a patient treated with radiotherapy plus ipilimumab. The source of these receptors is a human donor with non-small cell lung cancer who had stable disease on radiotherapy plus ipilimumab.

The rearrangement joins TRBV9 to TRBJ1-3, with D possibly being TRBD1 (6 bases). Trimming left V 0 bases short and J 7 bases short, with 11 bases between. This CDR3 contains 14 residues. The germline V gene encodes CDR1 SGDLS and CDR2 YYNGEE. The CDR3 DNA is TGTGCCAGCAGCGTAGGCAGGGGATGGAACACCATATATTTT. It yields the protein CASSVGRGWNTIYF.

The CDR3 DNA reads TGTGCCTGGAGTGTACAATATCGGGGAAATCAGCCCCAGCATTTT. Its protein is CAWSVQYRGNQPQHF. J is TRBJ1-5 and V is TRBV30; D not resolved. Germline V gives CDR1 GTSNPN, CDR2 SVGIG (reference sequence). V lost 0 bases and J lost 4, with 13 bases in between. The length of the CDR3 is 15 residues.

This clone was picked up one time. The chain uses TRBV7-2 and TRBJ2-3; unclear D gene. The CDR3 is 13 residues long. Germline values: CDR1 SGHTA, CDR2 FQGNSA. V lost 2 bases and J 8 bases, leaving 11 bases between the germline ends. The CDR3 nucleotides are TGTGCCAGCAGCTTATCCCCAACATCTACGCAGTATTTT. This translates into CASSLSPTSTQYF. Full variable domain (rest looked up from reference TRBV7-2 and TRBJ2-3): GAGVSQSPSNKVTEKGKDVELRCDPISGHTALYWYRQSLGQGLEFLIYFQGNSAPDKSGLPSDRFSAERTGGSVSTLTIQRTQQEDSAVYLCASSLSPTSTQYFGPGTRLTVL.

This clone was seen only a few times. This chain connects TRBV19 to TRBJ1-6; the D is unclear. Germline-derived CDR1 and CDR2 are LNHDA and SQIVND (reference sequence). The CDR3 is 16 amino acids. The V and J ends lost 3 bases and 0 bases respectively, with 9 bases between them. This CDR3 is CASSIGRPSYNSPLHF. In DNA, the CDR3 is TGTGCCAGTAGTATTGGGAGACCCTCCTATAATTCACCCCTCCACTTT.

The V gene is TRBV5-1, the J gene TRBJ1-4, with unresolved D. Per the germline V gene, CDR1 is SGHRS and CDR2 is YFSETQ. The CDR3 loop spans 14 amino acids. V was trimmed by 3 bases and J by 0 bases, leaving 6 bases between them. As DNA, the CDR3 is TGCGCCAGCAGCTCGCAGTCAACTAATGAAAAACTGTTTTTT. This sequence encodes CASSSQSTNEKLFF.

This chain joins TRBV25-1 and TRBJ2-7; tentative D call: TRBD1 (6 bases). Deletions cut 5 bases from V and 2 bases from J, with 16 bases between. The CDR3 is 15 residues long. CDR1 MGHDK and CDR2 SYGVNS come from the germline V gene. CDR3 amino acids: CASSSSRGQTYEQYF. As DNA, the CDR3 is TGTGCCAGCAGTTCGAGTCGAGGACAGACCTACGAGCAGTACTTC.

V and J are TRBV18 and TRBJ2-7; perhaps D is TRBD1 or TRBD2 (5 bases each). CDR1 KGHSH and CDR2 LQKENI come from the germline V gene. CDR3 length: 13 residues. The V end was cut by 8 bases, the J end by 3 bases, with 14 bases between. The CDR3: CASGGQGSYEQYF. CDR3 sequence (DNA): TGTGCCAGCGGCGGGCAGGGAAGCTACGAGCAGTACTTC.

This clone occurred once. The CDR3, as DNA: TGTGCCAGCAGCTTATTCGGGGGGGTGCAAGAGACCCAGTACTTC. It codes for CASSLFGGVQETQYF. The chain carries TRBV11-2 and TRBJ2-5; 8 nucleotides line up with TRBD2. The CDR3 is made up of 15 amino acids. Per germline, CDR1 SGHAT and CDR2 FQNNGV. V trimming: 2 bases; J trimming: 2 bases; junction bases outside the gene matches: 4.

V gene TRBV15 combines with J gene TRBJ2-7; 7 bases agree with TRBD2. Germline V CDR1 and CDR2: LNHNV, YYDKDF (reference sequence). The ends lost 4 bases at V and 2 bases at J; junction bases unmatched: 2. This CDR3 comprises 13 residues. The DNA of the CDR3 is TGTGCCACCAGCAAGCGGGACGCCTACGAGCAGTACTTC. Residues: CATSKRDAYEQYF.

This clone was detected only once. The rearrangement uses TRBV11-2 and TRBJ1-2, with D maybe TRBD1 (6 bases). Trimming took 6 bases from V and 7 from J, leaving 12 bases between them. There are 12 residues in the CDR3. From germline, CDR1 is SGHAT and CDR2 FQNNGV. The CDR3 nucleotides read TGTGCCAGCAGTTATCAGGGGAGTGGCTACACCTTC. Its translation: CASSYQGSGYTF.

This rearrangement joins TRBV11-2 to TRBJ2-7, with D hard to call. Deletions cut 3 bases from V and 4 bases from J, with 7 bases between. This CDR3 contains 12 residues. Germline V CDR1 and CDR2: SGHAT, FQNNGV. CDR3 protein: CASSLTGYEQYF. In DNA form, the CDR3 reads TGTGCCAGCAGCTTGACCGGGTACGAGCAGTACTTC.

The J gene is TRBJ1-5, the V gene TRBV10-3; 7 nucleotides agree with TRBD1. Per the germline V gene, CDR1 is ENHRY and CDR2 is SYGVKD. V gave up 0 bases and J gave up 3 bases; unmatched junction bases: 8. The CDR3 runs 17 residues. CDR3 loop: CAISESHLGTVNQPQHF. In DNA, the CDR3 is TGTGCCATCAGTGAGTCTCATTTGGGGACAGTCAATCAGCCCCAGCATTTT.

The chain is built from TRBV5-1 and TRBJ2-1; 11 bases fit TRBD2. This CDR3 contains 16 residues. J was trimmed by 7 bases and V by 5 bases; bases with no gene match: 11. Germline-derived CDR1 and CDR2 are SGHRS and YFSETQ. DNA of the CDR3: TGCGCCAGCAGGTTAGGACTAGCGGGCGAGGGAAATGAGCAGTTCTTC. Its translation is CASRLGLAGEGNEQFF.

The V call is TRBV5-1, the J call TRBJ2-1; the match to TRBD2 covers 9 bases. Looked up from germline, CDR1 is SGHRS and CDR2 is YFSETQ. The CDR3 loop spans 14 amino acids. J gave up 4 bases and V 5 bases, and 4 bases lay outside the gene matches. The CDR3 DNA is TGCGCCAGCAGGCCGACTAGCGGTTACAATGAGCAGTTCTTC. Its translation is CASRPTSGYNEQFF.

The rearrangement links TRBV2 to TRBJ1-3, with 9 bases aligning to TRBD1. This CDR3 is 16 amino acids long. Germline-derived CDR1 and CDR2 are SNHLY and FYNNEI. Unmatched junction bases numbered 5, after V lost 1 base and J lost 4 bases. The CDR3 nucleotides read TGTGCCAGCAGTGAAGGACAGGGGGTTTTAGGAAACACCATATATTTT. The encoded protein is CASSEGQGVLGNTIYF.

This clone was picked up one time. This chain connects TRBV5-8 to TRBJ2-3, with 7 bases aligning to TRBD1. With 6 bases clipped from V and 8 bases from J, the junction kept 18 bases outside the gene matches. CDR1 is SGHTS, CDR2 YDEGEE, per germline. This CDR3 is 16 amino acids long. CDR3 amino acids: CASNNRGSAVLSTQYF. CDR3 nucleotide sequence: TGTGCCAGCAACAACAGGGGAAGCGCGGTATTAAGTACGCAGTATTTT.

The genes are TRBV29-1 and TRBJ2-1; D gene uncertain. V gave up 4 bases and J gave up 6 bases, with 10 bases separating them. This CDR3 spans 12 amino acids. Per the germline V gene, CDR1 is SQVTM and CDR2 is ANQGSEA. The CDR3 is CSVGHRTNEQFF. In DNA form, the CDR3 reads TGCAGCGTTGGACACAGAACCAATGAGCAGTTCTTC.

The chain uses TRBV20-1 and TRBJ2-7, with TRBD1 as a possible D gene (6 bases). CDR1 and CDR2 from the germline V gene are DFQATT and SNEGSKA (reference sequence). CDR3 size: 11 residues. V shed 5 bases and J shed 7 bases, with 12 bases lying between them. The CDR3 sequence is CSAEGVGEQYF. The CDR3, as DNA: TGCAGTGCTGAGGGGGTGGGGGAGCAGTACTTC.

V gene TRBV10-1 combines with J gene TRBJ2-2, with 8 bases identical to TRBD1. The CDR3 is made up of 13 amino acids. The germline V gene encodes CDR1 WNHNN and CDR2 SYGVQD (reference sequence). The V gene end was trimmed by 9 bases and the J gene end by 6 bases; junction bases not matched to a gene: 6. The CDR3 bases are TGCGCCAGTCAGGGGGCGCTCCCCGGGGAGCTGTTTTTT. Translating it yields CASQGALPGELFF.

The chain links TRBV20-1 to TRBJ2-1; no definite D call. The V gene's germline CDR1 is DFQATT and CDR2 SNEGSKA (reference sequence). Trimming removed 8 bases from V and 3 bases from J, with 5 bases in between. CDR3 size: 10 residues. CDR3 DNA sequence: TGCAGTTTTTTCTACAATGAGCAGTTCTTC. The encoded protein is CSFFYNEQFF.

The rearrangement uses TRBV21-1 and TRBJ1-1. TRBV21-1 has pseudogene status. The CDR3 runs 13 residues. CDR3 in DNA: TGTGCCAGCAGCAAGGGCGGGAACACTGAAGCTTTCTTT. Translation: CASSKGGNTEAFF.

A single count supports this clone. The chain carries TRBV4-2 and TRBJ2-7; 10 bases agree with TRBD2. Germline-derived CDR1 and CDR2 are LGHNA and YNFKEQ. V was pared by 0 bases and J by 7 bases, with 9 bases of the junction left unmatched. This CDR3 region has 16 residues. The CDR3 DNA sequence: TGTGCCAGCAGCCAAGATGAGCGGGGGGGCCGTAGGGAGCAGTACTTC. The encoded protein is CASSQDERGGRREQYF.

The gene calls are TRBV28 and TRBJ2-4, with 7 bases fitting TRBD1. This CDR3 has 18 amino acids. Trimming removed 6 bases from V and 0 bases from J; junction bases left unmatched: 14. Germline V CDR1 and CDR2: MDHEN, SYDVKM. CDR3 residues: CASRLTRDRVVAKNIQYF. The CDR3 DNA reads TGTGCCAGCAGGCTAACCCGGGACAGAGTCGTAGCCAAAAACATTCAGTACTTC.

The CDR3 sequence is CASSVRGTEAFF. Written as DNA, the CDR3 is TGTGCCAGCAGTGTACGAGGCACTGAAGCTTTCTTT. The V call is TRBV6-1, the J call TRBJ1-1; D not certain. This CDR3 is built from 12 residues. Deletions cut 4 bases from V and 4 bases from J, with 7 bases between. The germline V gene encodes CDR1 MNHNS and CDR2 SASEGT.

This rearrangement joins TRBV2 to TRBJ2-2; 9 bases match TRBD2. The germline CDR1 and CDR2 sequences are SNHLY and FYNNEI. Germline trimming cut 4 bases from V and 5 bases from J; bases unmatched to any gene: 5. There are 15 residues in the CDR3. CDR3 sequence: CASSANSGSTGELFF. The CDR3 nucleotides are TGTGCCAGCAGTGCTAATAGCGGGAGTACCGGGGAGCTGTTTTTT.

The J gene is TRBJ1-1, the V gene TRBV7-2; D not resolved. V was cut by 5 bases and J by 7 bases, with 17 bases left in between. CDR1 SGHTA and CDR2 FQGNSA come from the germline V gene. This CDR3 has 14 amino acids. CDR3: CASSLDQRWSEAFF. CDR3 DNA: TGTGCCAGCAGCCTGGACCAACGCTGGAGTGAAGCTTTCTTT.

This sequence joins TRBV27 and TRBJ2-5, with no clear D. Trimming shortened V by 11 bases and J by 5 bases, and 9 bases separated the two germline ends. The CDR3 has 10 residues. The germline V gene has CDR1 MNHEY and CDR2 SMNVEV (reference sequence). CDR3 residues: CASQLETQYF. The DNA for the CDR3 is TGTGCCTCCCAGTTGGAGACCCAGTACTTC.

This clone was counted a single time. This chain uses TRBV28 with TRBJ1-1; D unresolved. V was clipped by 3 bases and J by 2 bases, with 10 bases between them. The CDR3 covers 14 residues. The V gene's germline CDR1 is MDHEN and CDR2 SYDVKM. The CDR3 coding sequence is TGTGCCAGCAGTTTGGAACGGTTTAACACTGAAGCTTTCTTT. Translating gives CASSLERFNTEAFF.

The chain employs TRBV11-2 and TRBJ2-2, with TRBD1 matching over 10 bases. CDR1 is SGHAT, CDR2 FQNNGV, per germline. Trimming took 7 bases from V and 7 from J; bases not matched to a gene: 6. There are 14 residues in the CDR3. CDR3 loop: CASNRQGAYGELFF. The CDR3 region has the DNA TGTGCCAGCAACCGACAGGGGGCGTACGGGGAGCTGTTTTTT.

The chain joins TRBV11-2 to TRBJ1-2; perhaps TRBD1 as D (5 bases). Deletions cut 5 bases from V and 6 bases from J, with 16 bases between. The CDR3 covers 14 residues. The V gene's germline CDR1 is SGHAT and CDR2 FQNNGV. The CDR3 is CASSRGKLDNGYTF. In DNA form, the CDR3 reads TGTGCCAGCAGCAGGGGAAAATTGGATAATGGCTACACCTTC.

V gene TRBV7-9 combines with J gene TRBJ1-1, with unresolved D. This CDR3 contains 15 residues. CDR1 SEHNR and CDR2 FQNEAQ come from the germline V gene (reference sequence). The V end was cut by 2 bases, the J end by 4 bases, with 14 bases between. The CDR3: CASSLLLGVSTEAFF. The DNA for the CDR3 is TGTGCCAGCAGCTTATTGCTGGGAGTTAGCACTGAAGCTTTCTTT.